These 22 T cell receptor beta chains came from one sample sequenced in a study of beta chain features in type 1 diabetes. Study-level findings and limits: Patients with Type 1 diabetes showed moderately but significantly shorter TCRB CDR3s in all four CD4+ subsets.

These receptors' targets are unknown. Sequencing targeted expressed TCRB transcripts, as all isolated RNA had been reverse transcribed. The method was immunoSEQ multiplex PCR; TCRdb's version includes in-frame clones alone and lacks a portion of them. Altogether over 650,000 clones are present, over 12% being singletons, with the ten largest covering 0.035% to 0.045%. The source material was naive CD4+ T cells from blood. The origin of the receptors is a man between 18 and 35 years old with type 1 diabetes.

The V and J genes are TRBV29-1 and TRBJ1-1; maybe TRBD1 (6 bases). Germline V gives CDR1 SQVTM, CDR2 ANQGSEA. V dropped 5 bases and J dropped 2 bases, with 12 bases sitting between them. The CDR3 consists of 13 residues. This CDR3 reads CSVYIGGNTEAFF. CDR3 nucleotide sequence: TGCAGCGTTTACATCGGGGGCAACACTGAAGCTTTCTTT. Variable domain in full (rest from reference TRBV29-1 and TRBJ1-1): SAVISQKPSRDICQRGTSLTIQCQVDSQVTMMFWYRQQPGQSLTLIATANQGSEATYESGFVIDKFPISRPNLTFSTLTVSNMSPEDSSIYLCSVYIGGNTEAFFGQGTRLTVV.

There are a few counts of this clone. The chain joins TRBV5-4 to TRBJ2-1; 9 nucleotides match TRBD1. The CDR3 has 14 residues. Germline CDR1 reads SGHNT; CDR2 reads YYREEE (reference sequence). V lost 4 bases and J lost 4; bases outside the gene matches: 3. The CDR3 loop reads CASSPGTGYNEQFF. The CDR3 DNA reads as TGTGCCAGCAGCCCCGGGACAGGGTACAATGAGCAGTTCTTC.

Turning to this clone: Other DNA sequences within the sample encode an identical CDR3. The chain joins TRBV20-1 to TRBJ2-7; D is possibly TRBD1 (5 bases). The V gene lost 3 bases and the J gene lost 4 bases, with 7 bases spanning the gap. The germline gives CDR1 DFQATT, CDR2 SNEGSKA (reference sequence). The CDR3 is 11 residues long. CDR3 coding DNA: TGCAGTGCTAGGGACAATTACGAGCAGTACTTC. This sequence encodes CSARDNYEQYF.

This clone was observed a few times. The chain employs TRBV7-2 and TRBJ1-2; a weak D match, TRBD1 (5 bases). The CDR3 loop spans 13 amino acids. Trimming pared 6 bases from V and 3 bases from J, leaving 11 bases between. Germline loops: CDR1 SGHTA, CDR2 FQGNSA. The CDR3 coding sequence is TGTGCCAGCAGTTCAGGGCGAGACTATGGCTACACCTTC. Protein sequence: CASSSGRDYGYTF. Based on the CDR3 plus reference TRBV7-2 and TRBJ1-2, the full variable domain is GAGVSQSPSNKVTEKGKDVELRCDPISGHTALYWYRQSLGQGLEFLIYFQGNSAPDKSGLPSDRFSAERTGGSVSTLTIQRTQQEDSAVYLCASSSGRDYGYTFGSGTRLTVV.

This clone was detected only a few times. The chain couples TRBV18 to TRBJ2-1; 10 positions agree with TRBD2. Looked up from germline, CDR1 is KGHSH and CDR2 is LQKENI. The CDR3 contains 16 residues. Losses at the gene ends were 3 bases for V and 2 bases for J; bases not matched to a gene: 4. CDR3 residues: CASSPRTSGTYNEQFF. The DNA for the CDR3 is TGTGCCAGCTCACCCCGGACTAGCGGAACCTACAATGAGCAGTTCTTC.

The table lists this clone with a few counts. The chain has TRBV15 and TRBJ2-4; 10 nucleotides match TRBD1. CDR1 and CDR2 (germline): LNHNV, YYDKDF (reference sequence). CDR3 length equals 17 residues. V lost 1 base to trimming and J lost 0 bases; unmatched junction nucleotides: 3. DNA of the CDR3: TGTGCCACCAGCAGAGTGGGACAGGGGCTAGCCAAAAACATTCAGTACTTC. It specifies CATSRVGQGLAKNIQYF.

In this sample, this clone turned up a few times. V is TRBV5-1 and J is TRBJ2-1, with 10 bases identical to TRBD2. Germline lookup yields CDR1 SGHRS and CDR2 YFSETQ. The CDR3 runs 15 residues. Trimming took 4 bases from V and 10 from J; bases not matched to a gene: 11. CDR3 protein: CASSPTSGPPEEQFF. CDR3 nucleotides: TGCGCCAGCAGCCCGACTAGCGGGCCCCCGGAGGAGCAGTTCTTC.

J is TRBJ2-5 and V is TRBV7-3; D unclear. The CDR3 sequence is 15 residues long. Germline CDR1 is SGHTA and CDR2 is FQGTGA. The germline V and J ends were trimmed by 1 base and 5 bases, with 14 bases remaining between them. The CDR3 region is CASSLNPASWETQYF. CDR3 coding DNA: TGTGCCAGCAGCTTAAACCCTGCTAGTTGGGAGACCCAGTACTTC.

The CDR3 bases are TGTGCCAGCAGCCTAGACCTGGCAGCCCAGCATTTT. Protein sequence: CASSLDLAAQHF. This chain uses TRBV7-9 with TRBJ1-5; D is ambiguous. This CDR3 has 12 amino acids. CDR1 and CDR2 (germline): SEHNR, FQNEAQ (reference sequence). V was shortened by 5 bases and J by 11 bases, with 13 bases between the two germline ends.

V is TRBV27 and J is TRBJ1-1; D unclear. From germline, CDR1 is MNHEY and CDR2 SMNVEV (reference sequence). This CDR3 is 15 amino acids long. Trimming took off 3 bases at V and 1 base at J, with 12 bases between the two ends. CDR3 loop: CASSFSGLANTEAFF. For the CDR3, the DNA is TGTGCCAGCAGTTTCTCGGGATTAGCGAACACTGAAGCTTTCTTT.

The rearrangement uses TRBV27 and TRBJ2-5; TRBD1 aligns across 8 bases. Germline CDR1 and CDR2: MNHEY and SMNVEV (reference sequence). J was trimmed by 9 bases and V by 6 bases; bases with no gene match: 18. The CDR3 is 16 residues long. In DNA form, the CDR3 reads TGTGCCAGCAGGTTAACCTTCTTCGGACAGGGACGGGCCCAGTACTTC. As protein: CASRLTFFGQGRAQYF.

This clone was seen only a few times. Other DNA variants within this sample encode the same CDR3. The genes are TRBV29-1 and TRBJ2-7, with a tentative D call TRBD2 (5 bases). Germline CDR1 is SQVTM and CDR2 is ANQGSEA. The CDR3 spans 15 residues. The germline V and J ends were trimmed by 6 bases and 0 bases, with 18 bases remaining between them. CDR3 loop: CSVLRGASRSYEQYF. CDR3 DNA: TGCAGCGTCCTCCGGGGAGCCTCACGCTCCTACGAGCAGTACTTC.

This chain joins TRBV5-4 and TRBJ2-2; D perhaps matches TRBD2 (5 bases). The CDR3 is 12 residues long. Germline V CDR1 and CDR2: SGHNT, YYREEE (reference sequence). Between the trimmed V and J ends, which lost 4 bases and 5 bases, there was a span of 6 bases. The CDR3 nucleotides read TGTGCCAGCAGCAGGGAGACCGGGGAGCTGTTTTTT. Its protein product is CASSRETGELFF.

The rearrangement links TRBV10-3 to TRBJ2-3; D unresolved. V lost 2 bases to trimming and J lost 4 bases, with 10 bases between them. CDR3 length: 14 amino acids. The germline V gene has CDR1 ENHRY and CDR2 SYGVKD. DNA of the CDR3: TGTGCCATCAGTGAGGTGGCCCTCCCAGATACGCAGTATTTT. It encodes CAISEVALPDTQYF.

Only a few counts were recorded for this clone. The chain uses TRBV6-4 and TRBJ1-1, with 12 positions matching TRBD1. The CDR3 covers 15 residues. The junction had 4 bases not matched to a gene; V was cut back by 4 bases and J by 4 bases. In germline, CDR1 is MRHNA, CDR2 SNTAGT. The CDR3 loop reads CASSVGTGGVTEAFF. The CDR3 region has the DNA TGTGCCAGCAGTGTCGGGACAGGGGGCGTCACTGAAGCTTTCTTT.

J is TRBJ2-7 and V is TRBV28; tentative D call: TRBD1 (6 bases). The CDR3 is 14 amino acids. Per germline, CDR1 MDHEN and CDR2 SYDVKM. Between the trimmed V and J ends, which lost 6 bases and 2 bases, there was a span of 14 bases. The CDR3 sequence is CASSPLTGTYEQYF. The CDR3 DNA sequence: TGTGCCAGCAGCCCTCTCACAGGGACCTACGAGCAGTACTTC.

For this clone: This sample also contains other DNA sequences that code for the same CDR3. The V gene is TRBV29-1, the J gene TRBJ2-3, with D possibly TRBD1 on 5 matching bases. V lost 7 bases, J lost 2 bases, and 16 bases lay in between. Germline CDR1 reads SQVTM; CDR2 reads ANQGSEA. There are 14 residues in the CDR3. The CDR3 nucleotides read TGCAGCGGTGAGAAGGGGCTACACACAGATACGCAGTATTTT. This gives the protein CSGEKGLHTDTQYF.

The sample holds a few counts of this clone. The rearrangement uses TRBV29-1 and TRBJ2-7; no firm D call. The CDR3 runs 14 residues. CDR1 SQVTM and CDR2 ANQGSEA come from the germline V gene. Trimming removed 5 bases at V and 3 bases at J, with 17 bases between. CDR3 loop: CSVLPGRHYYEQYF. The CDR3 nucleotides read TGCAGCGTTCTCCCGGGCAGACACTACTACGAGCAGTACTTC.

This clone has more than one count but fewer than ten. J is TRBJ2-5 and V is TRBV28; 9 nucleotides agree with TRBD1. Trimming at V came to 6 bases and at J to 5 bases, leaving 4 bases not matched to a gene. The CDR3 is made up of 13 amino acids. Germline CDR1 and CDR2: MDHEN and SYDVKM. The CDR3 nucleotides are TGTGCCAGCAGGGGACAGGGAGTGGAGACCCAGTACTTC. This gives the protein CASRGQGVETQYF. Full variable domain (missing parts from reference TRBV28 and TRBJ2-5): DVKVTQSSRYLVKRTGEKVFLECVQDMDHENMFWYRQDPGLGLRLIYFSYDVKMKEKGDIPEGYSVSREKKERFSLILESASTNQTSMYLCASRGQGVETQYFGPGTRLLVL.

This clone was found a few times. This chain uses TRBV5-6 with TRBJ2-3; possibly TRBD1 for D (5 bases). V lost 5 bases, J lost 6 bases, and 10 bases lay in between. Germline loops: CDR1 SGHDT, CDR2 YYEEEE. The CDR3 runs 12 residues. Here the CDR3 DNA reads TGTGCCAGCAGTTCAGGGTTGGATACGCAGTATTTT. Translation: CASSSGLDTQYF.

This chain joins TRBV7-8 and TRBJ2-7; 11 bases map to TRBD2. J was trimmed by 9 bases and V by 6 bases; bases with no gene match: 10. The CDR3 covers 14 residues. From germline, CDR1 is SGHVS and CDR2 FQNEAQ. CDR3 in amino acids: CASRHSGGDLAQYF. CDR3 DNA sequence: TGTGCCAGCAGGCATAGCGGGGGGGATCTGGCGCAGTACTTC. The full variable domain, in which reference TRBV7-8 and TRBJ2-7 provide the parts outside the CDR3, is GAGVSQSPRYKVAKRGQDVALRCDPISGHVSLFWYQQALGQGPEFLTYFQNEAQLDKSGLPSDRFFAERPEGSVSTLKIQRTQQEDSAVYLCASRHSGGDLAQYFGPGTRLTVT.

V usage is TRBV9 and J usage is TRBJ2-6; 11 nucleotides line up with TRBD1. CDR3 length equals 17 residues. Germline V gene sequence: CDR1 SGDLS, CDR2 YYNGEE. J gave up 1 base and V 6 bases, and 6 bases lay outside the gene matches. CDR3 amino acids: CASNARDRGSGANVLTF. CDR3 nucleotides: TGTGCCAGCAACGCCCGGGACAGGGGGTCTGGGGCCAACGTCCTGACTTTC.